This TCR beta chain was identified during a study of blood T cell repertoires in COVID-19 (dated by TCRdb to 2020 to 2021). In the study overall: Samples covering the acute and convalescent phases of COVID-19 were provided by collaborators in the United States, Italy and Spain. The prospective study material was composed of cDNA or gDNA derived from T cells, B-cell-depleted T cells, or PBMCs. The dataset comprised deeply sampled blood TCRbeta repertoires from subjects exposed to, actively infected with, or recovered from COVID-19. The repertoires were released in a freely available public database meant as a resource for research on the immune response to SARS-CoV-2. The samples were drawn from the first 160 participants of the ongoing ImmuneRACE study and from 1,254 subjects provided by 6 global collaborators. A de-identified subject ID, COVID-19 status, age in years and sex were almost always included in the sample metadata. Where available, HLA class I and class II types were obtained from metadata supplied by the sample provider rather than from assay-based typing. The full study reports these points: The quantity of clinical and demographic metadata differed by source and by participant and was supplied without curation.

The immunoSEQ Assay, a bias-controlled multiplex PCR, was used to amplify TCRbeta CDR3 regions from genomic DNA. Processing in the source paper ran as follows. Within the assay, amplification of reference gene primers was used to estimate how many nucleated cells each sample contained. Sequence reads were collapsed and filtered to measure the absolute abundance of every unique TCRbeta CDR3 rearrangement. For each sample, productive Simpson clonality was calculated by taking the square root of Simpson's diversity index across productive rearrangements. Held by TCRdb, this immuneACCESS table contains in-frame sequences only and omits some clones. Under half of the omission traces to an unresolved V gene where checked; the cause of the rest is unknown. V, J and clone size reflect that table, while D and trimming were determined from the DNA. This sample lists roughly 170,000 clones; 60% to 80% were detected once. The top ten constitute roughly 25% of the sample.

Details on this clone: It has no known antigen specificity. No qualities accompany the bases; no much larger clone lies one base away.

The collaborating institutions used their own protocols to collect whole blood in K2EDTA tubes. For TCRbeta analysis, collaborator samples were shipped as frozen whole blood, as isolated PBMCs, or as DNA extracted from either sample type. CDR3 length: 14 amino acids, cysteine to phenylalanine. Of the read, only the CDR3 DNA is kept; its 42 bases are in frame from base 1. V is clipped by 1 base and J by 9 bases, and the sequence between their germline boundaries is 11 bases long. The germline V gene sets CDR1 to SGHRS and CDR2 to YFSETQ. The chain is encoded by TRBV5-1 joined to TRBJ1-6, with TRBD1 tentatively as D gene (5 bases match). The sequence was collected from a woman in her 70s with acute or convalescent COVID-19. The sample consisted of peripheral blood. The CDR3 region has the sequence CASSLTREGSPLHF. The DNA sequence is TGCGCCAGCAGCTTGACCAGGGAGGGTTCACCCCTCCACTTT. When the CDR3 is completed using the reference TRBV5-1 and TRBJ1-6 genes on either side, the full variable domain is KAGVTQTPRYLIKTRGQQVTLSCSPISGHRSVSWYQQTPGQGLQFLFEYFSETQRNKGNFPGRFSGRQFSNSRSEMNVSTLELGDSALYLCASSLTREGSPLHFGNGTRLTVT.